The source of this T cell receptor (beta chain) is a study of early T cells in non-severe SARS-CoV-2 infection. Turning to the study itself: Sequencing input comprised bulk RNA from unsorted whole blood; chain pairing was not available. Notes on the study in general: The study's VDJdb matching favored anti-spike CD8 responses and missed private and CD4 specificities.

Tagging with unique molecular identifiers was applied to individual cDNA molecules. One entry per CDR3 protein, called by TCRdb with MiXCR from the 5' RACE reads. Of roughly 70,000 distinct CDR3 sequences listed, 20% to 25% are singletons. This clonotype was seen more than once but under ten times. The antigen remains unidentified. The origin of this receptor is an adult who was a healthcare worker with PCR-confirmed SARS-CoV-2 infection or an uninfected control (not recorded which). Sequencing used whole blood, obtained at baseline.

CDR3 DNA: TGTGCCAGCAGCGGCTCGACTAGCGGGGTCACAGATACGCAGTATTTT. Translation: CASSGSTSGVTDTQYF. The chain combines TRBV7-8 with TRBJ2-3; 11 nucleotides agree with TRBD2. The CDR3 runs 16 residues. Germline assignment: CDR1 SGHVS and CDR2 FQNEAQ. Trimming at V came to 5 bases and at J to 2 bases, leaving 6 bases not matched to a gene.